A single sample is the source of the 17 T cell receptor beta chains below, sequenced in a study of T cell responses to AZD1222 COVID-19 vaccine (dated by TCRdb to the early 2020s). Preparation of the library involved the immunoSEQ multiplex PCR assay. In TCRdb, the immuneACCESS table is reduced to in-frame sequences with V and J assigned. These tables do not hold every clone; where another copy was compared, an unresolved V gene accounts for under half, and the others remain unexplained. The sample profile shows 110,000 to 150,000 clones; roughly 93% of them were found once. Just over 5% of the sample rests with the top ten. Read against the paper, the sample's time point label means: baseline before first vaccination. The source was peripheral blood, collected on day 0 of AZD1222 vaccination. The receptor source for this set is an adult in good health.

The chain combines TRBV10-3 with TRBJ1-2, with a tentative D call TRBD1 (6 bases). This CDR3 region has 13 residues. The V gene's germline CDR1 is ENHRY and CDR2 SYGVKD. The V end lost 4 bases, the J end lost 4 bases, and 10 bases lay between the germline ends. The CDR3 sequence: CAISARGSYGYTF. The CDR3 coding sequence is TGTGCCATCAGTGCCAGGGGAAGCTATGGCTACACCTTC.

In this sample, this clone turned up once. The chain has TRBV19 and TRBJ2-4; 7 bases are shared with TRBD2. The CDR3 covers 15 residues. V shed 7 bases and J 0 bases; nucleotides not matched to a gene: 6. The germline CDR1 and CDR2 sequences are LNHDA and SQIVND (reference sequence). The CDR3 reads CASTMRETAKNIQYF. DNA for the CDR3: TGTGCCAGTACTATGCGGGAGACAGCCAAAAACATTCAGTACTTC.

This sequence joins TRBV6-1 and TRBJ2-7; D gene ambiguous. The germline V gene has CDR1 MNHNS and CDR2 SASEGT. This CDR3 has 14 residues. Between the trimmed V and J ends, which lost 3 bases and 3 bases, there was a span of 12 bases. The CDR3 coding sequence is TGTGCCAGCAGTGAGATGGGATATTACTACGAGCAGTACTTC. Protein sequence: CASSEMGYYYEQYF.

This clone was seen a few times. V and J are TRBV9 and TRBJ2-2; possibly TRBD2 for D (5 bases). The germline gives CDR1 SGDLS, CDR2 YYNGEE. The CDR3 has 16 amino acids. Deletions cut 0 bases from V and 1 base from J, with 10 bases between. This CDR3 is CASSVDVSENTGELFF. Written as DNA, the CDR3 is TGTGCCAGCAGCGTAGATGTTAGCGAGAACACCGGGGAGCTGTTTTTT.

The V and J genes are TRBV5-1 and TRBJ1-6; 8 positions match TRBD1. The CDR3 has 18 amino acids. V shed 3 bases and J 4 bases; nucleotides not matched to a gene: 12. The germline gives CDR1 SGHRS, CDR2 YFSETQ. The CDR3 DNA is TGCGCCAGCAGCTGGGGACAGGTTTCTCCGACGTATAATTCACCCCTCCACTTT. Translated, it gives CASSWGQVSPTYNSPLHF.

This clone occurred a few times. The chain couples TRBV3-1 (or the pseudogene TRBV3-2) to TRBJ2-1, with D maybe TRBD2 (5 bases). Germline CDR1 LGHDT, CDR2 YNNKEL (reference sequence). With 0 bases removed from V and 6 bases from J, the gap between germline ends came to 12 bases. This CDR3 comprises 15 residues. CDR3 sequence (DNA): TGTGCCAGCAGCCAAGATGGTACTAGGAGCAATGAGCAGTTCTTC. Residues: CASSQDGTRSNEQFF.

The chain is built from TRBV3-1 (or the pseudogene TRBV3-2) and TRBJ2-7; either TRBD1 or TRBD2 may fit D (5 bases each). CDR3 length equals 16 residues. Per the germline V gene, CDR1 is LGHDT and CDR2 is YNNKEL (reference sequence). The V end lost 0 bases, the J end lost 1 base, and 13 bases lay between the germline ends. This CDR3 reads CASSQDLGEPSYEQYF. The CDR3 bases are TGTGCCAGCAGCCAAGATCTGGGGGAACCTTCCTACGAGCAGTACTTC.

This rearrangement joins TRBV30 to TRBJ1-5, with no clear D. Germline V gives CDR1 GTSNPN, CDR2 SVGIG (reference sequence). The germline V and J ends were trimmed by 0 bases and 5 bases, with 8 bases remaining between them. The CDR3 sequence is 13 residues long. CDR3 sequence reads: CAWSVLSDQPQHF. The CDR3, as DNA: TGTGCCTGGAGTGTATTAAGCGATCAGCCCCAGCATTTT. Full variable domain (rest looked up from reference TRBV30 and TRBJ1-5): SQTIHQWPATLVQPVGSPLSLECTVEGTSNPNLYWYRQAAGRGLQLLFYSVGIGQISSEVPQNLSASRPQDRQFILSSKKLLLSDSGFYLCAWSVLSDQPQHFGDGTRLSIL.

V gene TRBV6-5 combines with J gene TRBJ2-3, with TRBD2 matching over 9 bases. The J segment lost 3 bases and the V segment lost 8 bases, leaving 9 bases of the junction unmatched. Germline V gives CDR1 MNHEY, CDR2 SVGAGI. The CDR3 sequence is 15 residues long. The CDR3 loop is CASGGRAGQTDTQYF. CDR3 sequence (DNA): TGTGCCAGCGGCGGGAGGGCGGGTCAGACAGATACGCAGTATTTT.

This clone was observed once. V gene TRBV5-6 combines with J gene TRBJ2-1; 9 nucleotides align to TRBD2. This CDR3 has 16 amino acids. Germline CDR1 is SGHDT and CDR2 is YYEEEE. With 0 bases clipped from V and 4 bases from J, the junction kept 5 bases outside the gene matches. CDR3 residues: CASSLEREAWYNEQFF. The CDR3 DNA follows: TGTGCCAGCAGCTTGGAGCGGGAGGCCTGGTACAATGAGCAGTTCTTC. Supplemented by reference TRBV5-6 and TRBJ2-1, the full variable domain reads DAGVTQSPTHLIKTRGQQVTLRCSPKSGHDTVSWYQQALGQGPQFIFQYYEEEERQRGNFPDRFSGHQFPNYSSELNVNALLLGDSALYLCASSLEREAWYNEQFFGPGTRLTVL.

This chain links TRBV19 with TRBJ1-2; D uncertain. The germline V and J ends were trimmed by 3 bases and 5 bases, with 10 bases remaining between them. The CDR3 totals 13 residues. Germline CDR1 is LNHDA and CDR2 is SQIVND (reference sequence). The CDR3 coding sequence is TGTGCCAGTAGTATGTCGATTCAGTATGGCTACACCTTC. Translated, it gives CASSMSIQYGYTF.

The DNA for the CDR3 is TGTGCCAGCAGTTACATAAGTGGCGGGGAGCTGTTTTTT. Residues: CASSYISGGELFF. The rearrangement uses TRBV6-5 and TRBJ2-2; no firm D call. Germline CDR1 and CDR2: MNHEY and SVGAGI. The V and J ends lost 2 bases and 7 bases respectively, with 8 bases between them. The CDR3 length is 13 residues.

V usage is TRBV5-4 and J usage is TRBJ1-2; a weak D match, TRBD1 (5 bases). V shed 4 bases and J shed 2 bases, with 9 bases lying between them. This CDR3 region has 13 residues. Per the germline V gene, CDR1 is SGHNT and CDR2 is YYREEE (reference sequence). This CDR3 is CASSTGRNYGYTF. The CDR3, as DNA: TGTGCCAGCAGCACGGGACGGAACTATGGCTACACCTTC. Full variable domain (missing parts from reference TRBV5-4 and TRBJ1-2): ETGVTQSPTHLIKTRGQQVTLRCSSQSGHNTVSWYQQALGQGPQFIFQYYREEENGRGNFPPRFSGLQFPNYSSELNVNALELDDSALYLCASSTGRNYGYTFGSGTRLTVV.

The chain carries TRBV2 and TRBJ2-2; 12 bases fit TRBD2. CDR3 size: 16 residues. Unmatched junction bases numbered 7, after V lost 6 bases and J lost 5 bases. Germline V gene lookup returns CDR1 SNHLY and CDR2 FYNNEI. The CDR3, as DNA: TGTGCCAGCAGCGCGGGACTAGCGGGTACTACCGGGGAGCTGTTTTTT. Translation gives CASSAGLAGTTGELFF.

This clone occurred once. The chain is built from TRBV6-1 and TRBJ1-2; 7 nucleotides match TRBD1. CDR1 and CDR2 (germline): MNHNS, SASEGT. The CDR3 contains 16 residues. The junction had 9 bases not matched to a gene; V was cut back by 2 bases and J by 3 bases. The CDR3 nucleotides are TGTGCCAGCAGTGAAATCTTATTTGACAGGGACTATGGCTACACCTTC. Protein product: CASSEILFDRDYGYTF.

This clone was seen only a few times. The V and J genes are TRBV6-4 and TRBJ2-1; TRBD2 matches at 15 bases. J lost 7 bases, V lost 4 bases, and 2 bases had no gene match. Germline V gene data show CDR1 as MRHNA and CDR2 as SNTAGT. The CDR3 runs to 15 residues. The CDR3 nucleotides read TGTGCCAGCAGTGTCGGACTAGCGGGAGGGAATGAGCAGTTCTTC. Encoded protein: CASSVGLAGGNEQFF.

The V and J genes are TRBV20-1 and TRBJ2-5; tentatively, D is TRBD1 or TRBD2 (5 bases each). Germline lookup yields CDR1 DFQATT and CDR2 SNEGSKA (reference sequence). CDR3 length: 11 amino acids. V was cut by 5 bases and J by 8 bases, with 12 bases left in between. CDR3 DNA: TGCAGTGCTGGGACGACTTATACCCAGTACTTC. This encodes CSAGTTYTQYF.